This T cell receptor beta chain is from a study of monozygotic twins with inflammatory bowel disease. The germline CDR1 and CDR2 sequences are KGHSH and LQKENI. There are 15 residues in the CDR3. UMIs bearing a 6-nucleotide sample barcode were added through template switching. Two nested PCRs, run for roughly 17 and 9 cycles, were applied to TCRalpha and TCRbeta cDNA. TCRdb reprocessed the 5' RACE reads, keeping one entry per CDR3 protein, no DNA. Recorded for this sample: approximately 400,000 distinct CDR3 sequences. Study findings and constraints: The study found lower TCRbeta diversity (inverse Simpson) in IBD patients than in healthy co-twins. No repertoire similarity difference was seen between concordant and discordant twins; power was possibly limited.

A word on this clonotype: Its antigen is unknown.

The sample consisted of blood. The sequence came from a human donor with ulcerative colitis or Crohn's disease, or a healthy co-twin of an affected twin (not recorded which). V and J are TRBV18 and TRBJ1-1; without DNA, the TCRdb call of TRBD1 cannot be checked. CDR3 in amino acids: CASSPFRGEGTEAFF.